This T cell receptor (beta chain) is from a study of cytomegalovirus exposure and HLA in healthy donors. Study conclusions and caveats: Presence/absence analyses assumed roughly uniform sequencing depth across donors, which may not hold. Reportedly, fewer N-insertions than the 666-donor mean appeared in an Asian-associated ancestry cluster in a later analysis.

Comment on this clone: Antigen specificity is unknown.

PCR involved 60 Vbeta and 13 Jbeta primers. Assay used: immunoSEQ multiplex PCR; TCRdb lists only in-frame clones, some missing. This sample has approximately 260,000 clones, with 84% found just once. This TCR came from a woman aged 40 to 50 in good health and CMV-seropositive. The sequenced sample consisted of PBMCs.

Written as DNA, the CDR3 is TGTGCCAGCAGTTCTCCGGGACAGGGCCTTGAAGAGACCCAGTACTTC. Translating gives CASSSPGQGLEETQYF. The chain links TRBV6-6 to TRBJ2-5, with 9 bases lining up with TRBD1. Trimming at V came to 4 bases and at J to 3 bases, leaving 9 bases not matched to a gene. CDR1 MNHNY and CDR2 SVGAGI come from the germline V gene (reference sequence). The CDR3 is made up of 16 amino acids.